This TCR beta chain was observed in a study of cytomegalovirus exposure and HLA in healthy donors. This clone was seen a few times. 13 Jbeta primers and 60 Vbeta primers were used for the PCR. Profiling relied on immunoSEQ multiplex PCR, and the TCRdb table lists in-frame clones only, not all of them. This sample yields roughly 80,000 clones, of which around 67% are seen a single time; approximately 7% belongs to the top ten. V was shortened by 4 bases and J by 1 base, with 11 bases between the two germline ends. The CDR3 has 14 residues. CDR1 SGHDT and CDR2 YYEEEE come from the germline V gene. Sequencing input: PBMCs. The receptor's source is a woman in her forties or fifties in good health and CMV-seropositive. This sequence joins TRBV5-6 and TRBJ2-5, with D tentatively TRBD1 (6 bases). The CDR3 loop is CASSLGTLQETQYF. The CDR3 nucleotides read TGTGCCAGCAGCCTCGGGACACTCCAAGAGACCCAGTACTTC.